Below are 14 T cell receptor beta chains sequenced from a single sample in a study of CD8 T cells in ankylosing spondylitis. For these TCRs, the target antigens are not known. Using its own MiXCR run on the 5' RACE reads, TCRdb lists one record per CDR3 protein. The sample contains roughly 440,000 distinct CDR3 sequences, roughly a sixth of which appear only once. Whole-study findings and limits: About eight highly homologous variants made up a TCR beta motif that seemed to typify ankylosing spondylitis blood.

Input material: blood, either unsorted or a sorted T cell fraction (not recorded which). These receptors came from a male donor with ankylosing spondylitis.

V and J are TRBV20-1 and TRBJ2-4; 13 nucleotides match TRBD2. The junction had 7 bases not matched to a gene; V was cut back by 1 base and J by 10 bases. The CDR3 sequence is 15 residues long. In germline, CDR1 is DFQATT, CDR2 SNEGSKA (reference sequence). CDR3 protein: CSARGRTSGSLIQYF. CDR3 nucleotide sequence: TGCAGTGCTAGAGGGCGGACTAGCGGGAGTCTGATTCAGTACTTC.

The chain uses TRBV6-2 or TRBV6-3 and TRBJ2-7, with D perhaps TRBD2 (5 bases). V was clipped by 8 bases and J by 0 bases, with 11 bases between them. The CDR3 loop spans 13 amino acids. Per the germline V gene, CDR1 is MNHEY and CDR2 is SVGEGT. Written as DNA, the CDR3 is TGTGCCAGCCGCCGCGGGCCCTCCTACGAGCAGTACTTC. It codes for CASRRGPSYEQYF.

This clonotype was found a few times. The chain uses TRBV10-3 and TRBJ1-2; D gene ambiguous. V was pared by 3 bases and J by 4 bases, with 15 bases between. Per the germline V gene, CDR1 is ENHRY and CDR2 is SYGVKD. CDR3 length: 15 amino acids. The CDR3, as DNA: TGTGCCATCAGTGATAATCGGCAGAACATCTATGGCTACACCTTC. Translation gives CAISDNRQNIYGYTF.

V gene TRBV19 combines with J gene TRBJ1-5, with 9 positions matching TRBD1. Trimming at V came to 4 bases and at J to 9 bases, leaving 10 bases not matched to a gene. There are 15 residues in the CDR3. Germline assignment: CDR1 LNHDA and CDR2 SQIVND (reference sequence). The CDR3 nucleotides are TGTGCCAGTAGTAGCGGGACAGGGAGTACACGGCCCCAGCATTTT. This translates into CASSSGTGSTRPQHF.

V usage is TRBV6-2 or TRBV6-3 and J usage is TRBJ2-1; D is perhaps TRBD1 (6 bases). In germline, CDR1 is MNHEY, CDR2 SVGEGT. Trimming shortened V by 6 bases and J by 4 bases, and 22 bases separated the two germline ends. The CDR3 sequence is 17 residues long. This CDR3 reads CASSRNRASGYYNEQFF. CDR3 coding DNA: TGTGCCAGCAGCCGAAACAGGGCCTCGGGGTATTACAATGAGCAGTTCTTC.

The V and J genes are TRBV5-1 and TRBJ1-1; tentatively, D is TRBD1 (5 bases). CDR3 size: 15 residues. Trimming shortened V by 0 bases and J by 0 bases, and 9 bases separated the two germline ends. Germline CDR1 SGHRS, CDR2 YFSETQ. CDR3 loop: CASSLEGQLNTEAFF. The CDR3 region has the DNA TGCGCCAGCAGCTTGGAAGGACAACTGAACACTGAAGCTTTCTTT.

This rearrangement joins TRBV15 to TRBJ1-2; 10 bases fit TRBD1. CDR1 LNHNV and CDR2 YYDKDF come from the germline V gene (reference sequence). V lost 1 base and J lost 1; bases outside the gene matches: 6. This CDR3 spans 17 amino acids. The CDR3 DNA follows: TGTGCCACCAGCAGAGGAAGCCGGGACAGGGGTAACTATGGCTACACCTTC. Its translation: CATSRGSRDRGNYGYTF.

The chain has TRBV5-1 and TRBJ1-6; D gene uncertain. The CDR3 runs to 16 residues. Trimming cost V 4 bases and J 3 bases, with 14 bases left between them. Germline CDR1 reads SGHRS; CDR2 reads YFSETQ. The DNA of the CDR3 is TGCGCCAGCAGCCAGGAAACCGTGGGCTATAATTCACCCCTCCACTTT. Amino acid sequence: CASSQETVGYNSPLHF.

This clonotype was counted only a few times. V and J are TRBV20-1 and TRBJ2-1; D gene ambiguous. Germline CDR1 is DFQATT and CDR2 is SNEGSKA (reference sequence). The length of the CDR3 is 12 residues. V shed 5 bases and J shed 4 bases, with 9 bases lying between them. The CDR3 sequence is CSAAAGYNEQFF. The CDR3 nucleotides read TGCAGTGCTGCGGCTGGTTACAATGAGCAGTTCTTC.

In its sample, this clonotype was seen once. The V gene is TRBV7-3, the J gene TRBJ2-1, with TRBD2 identical over 8 bases. The J segment lost 6 bases and the V segment lost 2 bases, leaving 18 bases of the junction unmatched. CDR3 length equals 19 residues. The V gene's germline CDR1 is SGHTA and CDR2 FQGTGA. The CDR3 nucleotides read TGTGCCAGCAGCTTATGGAGGAGCGGGAGCGGTGCTGGTGTCAATGAGCAGTTCTTC. This encodes CASSLWRSGSGAGVNEQFF.

This clonotype showed up just a few times. The chain employs TRBV11-2 and TRBJ2-3; D tentatively reads TRBD1 or TRBD2 (6 bases each). The germline V and J ends were trimmed by 3 bases and 5 bases, with 12 bases remaining between them. This CDR3 has 14 amino acids. Germline-derived CDR1 and CDR2 are SGHAT and FQNNGV. The CDR3 DNA is TGTGCCAGCAGCTTTTCGGGGGCTGTAGATACGCAGTATTTT. Amino acid sequence: CASSFSGAVDTQYF. Supplemented by reference TRBV11-2 and TRBJ2-3, the full variable domain reads EAGVAQSPRYKIIEKRQSVAFWCNPISGHATLYWYQQILGQGPKLLIQFQNNGVVDDSQLPKDRFSAERLKGVDSTLKIQPAKLEDSAVYLCASSFSGAVDTQYFGPGTRLTVL.

This sequence joins TRBV12-3 or TRBV12-4 and TRBJ1-1; D is ambiguous. The CDR3 spans 14 residues. Trimming pared 3 bases from V and 2 bases from J, leaving 10 bases between. Here the CDR3 DNA reads TGTGCCAGCAGTTTTGCACAGACAAACACTGAAGCTTTCTTT. This gives the protein CASSFAQTNTEAFF.

This clonotype has at least ten counts. The rearrangement links TRBV24-1 to TRBJ1-1; D gene uncertain. The length of the CDR3 is 13 residues. Trimming removed 2 bases at V and 0 bases at J, with 3 bases between. CDR1 and CDR2 from the germline V gene are KGHDR and SFDVKD. CDR3 bases: TGTGCCACCAGTGATTCGATGAACACTGAAGCTTTCTTT. Amino acid sequence: CATSDSMNTEAFF.

The chain recombines TRBV6-1 with TRBJ2-7; D perhaps matches TRBD1 (5 bases). V was clipped by 6 bases and J by 6 bases, with 21 bases between them. The CDR3 contains 15 residues. Per the germline V gene, CDR1 is MNHNS and CDR2 is SASEGT. The chain's CDR3 is CASRPPRSPQGEQYF. The CDR3 DNA follows: TGTGCCAGCAGGCCCCCAAGGAGCCCTCAGGGCGAGCAGTACTTC.